This TCR beta chain stems from a study of technical replicates of blood from several donors. This clone appeared once. The length of the CDR3 is 15 residues. CDR1 is SGHRS and CDR2 is YFSETQ in the germline V gene. V was pared by 0 bases and J by 1 base, with 10 bases between. Clones were sequenced by immunoSEQ multiplex PCR, and TCRdb holds only the in-frame ones, with some missing. The data contain some 79,000 clones, 94% of them singletons. The rearrangement links TRBV5-1 to TRBJ2-5; perhaps TRBD2 as D (6 bases). The sequence was obtained from a human donor in good health. Sequenced input: T cells isolated from PBMCs. CDR3 region: CASSLAWRAQETQYF. The CDR3 region has the DNA TGCGCCAGCAGCTTGGCCTGGAGGGCCCAAGAGACCCAGTACTTC.